This T cell receptor (beta chain) was recovered during a study of metastatic and nonmetastatic thyroid tumors. Study context: Repertoires from blood and tumor or nodule tissue of malignant and benign thyroid patients were compared. Notes on the study in general: It was reported that TCR beta diversity was significantly higher in malignant thyroid tumors than benign nodules, in blood and tumor.

TCRdb ran MiXCR on the PCR reads. The sample contains tens of thousands of clones, roughly 25% of which appear only once. Trimming cost V 6 bases and J 4 bases, with 10 bases left between them. Germline CDR1 is MNHEY and CDR2 is SVGEGT. The CDR3 is made up of 13 amino acids. Each patient came to thyroid surgery without any prior treatment (of any kind). This clone was recorded a few times. Its target is not known. Sequenced sample: blood. This chain links TRBV6-2 or TRBV6-3 with TRBJ2-1; D unclear. The origin of this receptor is a female donor with papillary thyroid cancer or a benign thyroid nodule (not recorded which). Some clones in this sample may be carry-over from other donors' samples. The CDR3 bases are TGTGCCAGCAGCTTAGGACGATACAATGAGCAGTTCTTC. Protein product: CASSLGRYNEQFF.